This T cell receptor (beta chain) was captured in a study of T cell repertoires in cytomegalovirus infection. From the reads, TCRdb called clonotypes with MiXCR, one entry per CDR3 protein. The data hold a few hundred thousand distinct CDR3 sequences, with about 33% observed a single time. CDR1 KGHDR and CDR2 SFDVKD come from the germline V gene. The CDR3 is 11 residues long. V lost 9 bases, J lost 9 bases, and 11 bases lay in between. Notes on this clonotype: Its antigen is unknown.

The chain links TRBV24-1 to TRBJ2-1; no reliable D call. The TCR originated in a human donor in good health (CMV status not recorded). Some clones in this sample may be carry-over from other donors' samples. The specimen was cultured PBMCs, collected from culture after CMV antigen stimulation. CDR3 in DNA: TGTGCCACCCGTGGGATCGCTGAGCAGTTCTTC. Protein product: CATRGIAEQFF.